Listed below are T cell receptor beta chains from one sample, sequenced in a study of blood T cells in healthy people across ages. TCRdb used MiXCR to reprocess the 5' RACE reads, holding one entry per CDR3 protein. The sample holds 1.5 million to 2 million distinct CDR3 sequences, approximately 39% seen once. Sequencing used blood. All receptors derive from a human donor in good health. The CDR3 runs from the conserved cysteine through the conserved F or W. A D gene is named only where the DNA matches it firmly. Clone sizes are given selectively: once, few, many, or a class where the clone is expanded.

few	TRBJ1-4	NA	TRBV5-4	CASRPGLGTNEKLFF	TGTGCCAGCAGGCCGGGCCTTGGGACTAATGAAAAACTGTTTTTT
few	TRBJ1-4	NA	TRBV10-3	CAIAGQSNEKLFF	TGTGCCATAGCCGGACAGAGTAATGAAAAACTGTTTTTT
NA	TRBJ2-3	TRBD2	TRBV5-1	CASSLAIGLADGDTQYF	TGCGCCAGCAGCTTGGCTATTGGGCTAGCGGACGGCGATACGCAGTATTTT
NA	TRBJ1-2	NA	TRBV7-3	CASSLGSGSGYTF	TGTGCCAGCAGCTTAGGGTCGGGTAGCGGCTACACCTTC
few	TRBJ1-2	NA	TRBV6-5	CASSPGGGRSDGYTF	TGTGCCAGCAGTCCCGGCGGAGGGAGGTCGGATGGCTACACCTTC
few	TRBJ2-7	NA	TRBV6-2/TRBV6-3	CASSRRVDEQYF	TGTGCCAGCAGCCGACGAGTGGACGAGCAGTACTTC
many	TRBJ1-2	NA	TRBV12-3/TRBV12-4	CASSTGTVYGYTF	TGTGCCAGCAGCACAGGGACGGTCTATGGCTACACCTTC
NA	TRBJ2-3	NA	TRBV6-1	CASSDTGTVHFTDTQYF	TGTGCCAGCAGTGATACCGGGACCGTCCATTTCACAGATACGCAGTATTTT
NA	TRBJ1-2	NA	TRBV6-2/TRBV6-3	CASSYMRENGYTF	TGTGCCAGCAGTTACATGAGGGAGAATGGCTACACCTTC
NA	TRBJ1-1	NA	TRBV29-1	CSVGFRKNIKTEAFF	TGCAGCGTTGGCTTCAGGAAGAATATAAAAACTGAAGCTTTCTTT
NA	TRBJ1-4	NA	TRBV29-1	CSVITSGEKLFF	TGCAGCGTCATCACCAGTGGGGAAAAACTGTTTTTT
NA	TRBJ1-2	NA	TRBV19	CASSIREANYGYTF	TGTGCCAGTAGTATCCGGGAGGCCAACTATGGCTACACCTTC
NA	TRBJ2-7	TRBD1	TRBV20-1	CSARDRARGGYEQYF	TGCAGTGCTAGGGACAGGGCAAGGGGAGGCTACGAGCAGTACTTC
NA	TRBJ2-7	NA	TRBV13	CASSTSTYEQYF	TGTGCCAGCAGCACGTCGACCTACGAGCAGTACTTC
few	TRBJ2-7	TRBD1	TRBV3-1	CATTRGQRSYEQYF	TGTGCCACCACCCGGGGACAGAGATCCTACGAGCAGTACTTC
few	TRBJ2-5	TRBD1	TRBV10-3	CAISGGTGGQETQYF	TGTGCCATCAGTGGTGGGACAGGGGGACAGGAGACCCAGTACTTC
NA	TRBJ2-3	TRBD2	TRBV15	CATSRDRLAGLTDTQYF	TGTGCCACCAGCAGAGATCGTCTAGCGGGGCTCACAGATACGCAGTATTTT
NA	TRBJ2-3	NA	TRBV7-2	CASSLARELTQYF	TGTGCCAGCAGCTTAGCGAGGGAATTAACGCAGTATTTT
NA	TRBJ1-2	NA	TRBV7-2	CASSLIGTTNYGYTF	TGTGCCAGCAGCTTAATAGGGACAACAAACTATGGCTACACCTTC
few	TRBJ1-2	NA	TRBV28	CASSLPLWASYGYTF	TGTGCCAGCAGTTTACCCCTATGGGCCTCCTATGGCTACACCTTC
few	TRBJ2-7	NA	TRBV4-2	CASSEQQAYEQYF	TGTGCCAGCAGCGAACAACAGGCCTACGAGCAGTACTTC
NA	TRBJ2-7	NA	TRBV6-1	CASRRDTFYEQYF	TGTGCCAGTCGTCGGGACACCTTCTACGAGCAGTACTTC
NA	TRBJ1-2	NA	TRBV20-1	CSARWGTGRSNYGYTF	TGCAGTGCTAGATGGGGGACGGGGCGGAGTAACTATGGCTACACCTTC
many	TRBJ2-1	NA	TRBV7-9	CASSFGMEQFF	TGTGCCAGCAGCTTTGGTATGGAGCAGTTCTTC
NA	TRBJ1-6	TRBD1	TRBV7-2	CASSLEGASPLHF	TGTGCCAGCAGCTTAGAGGGGGCTTCACCCCTCCACTTT
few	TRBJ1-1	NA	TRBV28	CASIKDWKSEAFF	TGTGCCAGCATAAAGGATTGGAAGTCAGAAGCTTTCTTT
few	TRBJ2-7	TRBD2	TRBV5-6	CASSISGTSGPGSEQYF	TGTGCCAGCAGCATTTCCGGGACTAGCGGCCCCGGGAGCGAGCAGTACTTC
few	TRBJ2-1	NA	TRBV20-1	CSASDRHSYNEQFF	TGCAGTGCTAGTGACCGCCACTCCTACAATGAGCAGTTCTTC
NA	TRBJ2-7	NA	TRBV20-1	CSAVDQGYEQYF	TGCAGTGCCGTTGATCAGGGGTACGAGCAGTACTTC
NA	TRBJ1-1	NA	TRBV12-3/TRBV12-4	CASSLGRGAFF	TGTGCCAGCAGTTTAGGCAGGGGAGCTTTCTTT
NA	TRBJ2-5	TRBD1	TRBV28	CVSSLSGTGGGETQYF	TGTGTCAGCAGCCTCTCCGGGACAGGGGGCGGGGAGACCCAGTACTTC
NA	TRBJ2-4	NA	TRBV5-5	CASSFDFVFTGEAKNIQYF	TGTGCCAGCAGCTTCGATTTCGTATTCACGGGGGAAGCCAAAAACATTCAGTACTTC
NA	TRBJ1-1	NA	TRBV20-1	CSARGPSATRHTEAFF	TGCAGTGCTAGAGGACCCAGCGCAACCAGGCACACTGAAGCTTTCTTT
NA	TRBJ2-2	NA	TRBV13	CASSLAGEPEELFF	TGTGCCAGCAGCTTAGCCGGGGAGCCCGAGGAGCTGTTTTTT
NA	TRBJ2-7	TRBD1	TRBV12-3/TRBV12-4	CASSLDGTVYDEQYF	TGTGCCAGCAGTTTAGATGGGACAGTTTATGACGAGCAGTACTTC
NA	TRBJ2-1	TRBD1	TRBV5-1	CASSLAGTGGEQFF	TGCGCCAGCAGCTTGGCCGGGACAGGGGGTGAGCAGTTCTTC
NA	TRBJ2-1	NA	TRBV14	CASSQTAIRGPNNEQFF	TGTGCCAGCAGCCAAACCGCCATCAGGGGCCCAAACAATGAGCAGTTCTTC
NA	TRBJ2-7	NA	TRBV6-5	CASKEAAGSYEQYF	TGTGCCAGCAAGGAGGCTGCGGGCTCCTACGAGCAGTACTTC
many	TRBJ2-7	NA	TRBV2	CASTSGSEQYF	TGTGCCAGCACTAGTGGGTCCGAGCAGTACTTC
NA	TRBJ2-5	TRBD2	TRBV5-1	CASSSGLASFQETQYF	TGCGCCAGCAGCTCGGGACTAGCGTCATTTCAAGAGACCCAGTACTTC
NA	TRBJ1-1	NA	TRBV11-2	CASSLAGGLSTEAFF	TGTGCCAGCAGCTTAGCGGGGGGGCTTAGCACTGAAGCTTTCTTT
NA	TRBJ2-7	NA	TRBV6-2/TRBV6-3	CASSYSSSLSEQYF	TGTGCCAGCAGTTACTCGAGCAGTCTGTCCGAGCAGTACTTC